The rows below give T cell receptor beta chains drawn from one sample of a study of T cells in tuberculosis. The protocol was immunoSEQ multiplex PCR, while the TCRdb copy is restricted to in-frame clones and leaves out a portion. In the table there are 20,000 to 30,000 clones, nearly 97% of which are singletons. Sequencing used PBMCs. The receptors derive from a donor aged 10-35 years with latent tuberculosis or without tuberculosis infection. CDR3s include the opening cysteine and the closing phenylalanine or tryptophan.

v_call	cdr3_aa
TRBV5-5	CASSLAPDSYNSPLHF
TRBV6-5	CASSYSPGGTEAFF
TRBV28	CASKGAHNQPQHF
TRBV10-3	CAISLSGTGVVEAFF
TRBV6-1	CASSPTLRQETQYF
TRBV10-3	CATATTVNTEAFF
TRBV7-3	CAITGEGVYNEKLFF
TRBV5-4	CASSRVEGNEQFF
TRBV19	CASSIAGRDQPQHF
TRBV21-1	CASSSRDRGLLGNQPQHF